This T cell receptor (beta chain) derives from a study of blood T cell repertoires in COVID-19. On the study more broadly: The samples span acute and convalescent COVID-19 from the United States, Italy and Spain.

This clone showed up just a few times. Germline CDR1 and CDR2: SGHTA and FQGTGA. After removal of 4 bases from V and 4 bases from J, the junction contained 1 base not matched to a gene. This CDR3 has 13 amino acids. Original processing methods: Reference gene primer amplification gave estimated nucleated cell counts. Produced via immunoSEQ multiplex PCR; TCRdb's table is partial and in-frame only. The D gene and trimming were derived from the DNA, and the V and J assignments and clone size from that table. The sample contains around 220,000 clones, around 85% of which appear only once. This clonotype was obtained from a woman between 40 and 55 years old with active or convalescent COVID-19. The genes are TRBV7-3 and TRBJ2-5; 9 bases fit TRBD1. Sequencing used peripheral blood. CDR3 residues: CASSWGQGETQYF. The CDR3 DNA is TGTGCCAGCAGCTGGGGACAGGGAGAGACCCAGTACTTC.